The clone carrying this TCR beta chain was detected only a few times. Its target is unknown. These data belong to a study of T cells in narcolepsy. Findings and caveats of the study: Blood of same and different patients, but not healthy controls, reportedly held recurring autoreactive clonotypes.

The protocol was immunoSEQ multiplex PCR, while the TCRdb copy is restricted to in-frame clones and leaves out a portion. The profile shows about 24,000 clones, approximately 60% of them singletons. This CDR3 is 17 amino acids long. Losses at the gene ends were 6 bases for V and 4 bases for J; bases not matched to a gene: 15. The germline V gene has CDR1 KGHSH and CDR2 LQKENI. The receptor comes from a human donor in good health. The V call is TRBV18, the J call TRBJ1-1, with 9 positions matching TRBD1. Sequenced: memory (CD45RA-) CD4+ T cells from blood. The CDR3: CASSQLNLQGAGTEAFF. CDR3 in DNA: TGTGCCAGCTCTCAGCTCAATTTACAGGGGGCTGGCACTGAAGCTTTCTTT.